The 20 T cell receptor beta chains reported below all come from one sample, sequenced in a study of shared clonotypes between healthy human individuals. Using immunoSEQ multiplex PCR, the repertoire was profiled, and TCRdb retains in-frame clones only, with some absent. Of around 2,000,000 clones in the sample, roughly 95% are singletons; the top ten hold about 0.13%. Sequencing used naive CD4+ T cells sorted from blood. The subset denotes: CD45RA+ positively selected. The receptors stem from a man between 18 and 29 years old in good health.

This rearrangement joins TRBV2 to TRBJ1-2; D is possibly TRBD1 (6 bases). The V end lost 4 bases, the J end lost 2 bases, and 8 bases lay between the germline ends. This CDR3 region has 13 residues. Germline CDR1 and CDR2: SNHLY and FYNNEI. The CDR3 nucleotides are TGTGCCAGCAGTGGGGACATAAACTATGGCTACACCTTC. It yields the protein CASSGDINYGYTF. The full variable domain, with the rest looked up from reference TRBV2 and TRBJ1-2, is EPEVTQTPSHQVTQMGQEVILRCVPISNHLYFYWYRQILGQKVEFLVSFYNNEISEKSEIFDDQFSVERPDGSNFTLKIRSTKLEDSAMYFCASSGDINYGYTFGSGTRLTVV.

The chain carries TRBV5-1 and TRBJ2-5; TRBD2 matches at 9 bases. The CDR3 sequence is 16 residues long. The V gene's germline CDR1 is SGHRS and CDR2 YFSETQ. Trimming cost V 4 bases and J 3 bases; bases outside gene matches: 10. As DNA, the CDR3 is TGCGCCAGCAGCCCCTTCCCCTCTAGCGGGGAAGAGACCCAGTACTTC. Translation: CASSPFPSSGEETQYF.

This chain links TRBV27 with TRBJ1-3; 7 positions agree with TRBD1. The CDR3 consists of 15 residues. Germline V gene sequence: CDR1 MNHEY, CDR2 SMNVEV (reference sequence). J gave up 6 bases and V 6 bases, and 11 bases lay outside the gene matches. The CDR3 DNA sequence: TGTGCCAGCAGCCAACCCCGGACAGGTGAAAACACCATATATTTT. Translated, it gives CASSQPRTGENTIYF.

The chain recombines TRBV6-5 with TRBJ2-5; D uncertain. The DNA matches TRBJ2-7 better at its end, which makes the J call doubtful. CDR1 and CDR2 (germline): MNHEY, SVGAGI. The CDR3 consists of 14 residues. In DNA, the CDR3 is TGTGCCAGCAGTTACCGATCAGGAACCTACGAGCAGTACTTC. Translated: CASSYRSGTYEQYF.

This clone was counted once. The chain carries TRBV10-3 and TRBJ2-2; no clear D gene. Trimming took 6 bases from V and 2 from J, leaving 7 bases between them. CDR1 is ENHRY and CDR2 is SYGVKD in the germline V gene. The CDR3 consists of 13 residues. CDR3 bases: TGTGCCATCAGCCCTAGTAACACCGGGGAGCTGTTTTTT. This translates into CAISPSNTGELFF.

The chain links TRBV5-1 to TRBJ2-5, with TRBD1 as a possible D gene (7 bases). This CDR3 spans 18 amino acids. Germline V gene sequence: CDR1 SGHRS, CDR2 YFSETQ. V lost 4 bases and J 0 bases, leaving 22 bases between the germline ends. CDR3 sequence reads: CASSGGVPGQRYQETQYF. In DNA form, the CDR3 reads TGCGCCAGCAGCGGCGGGGTCCCGGGACAGCGATACCAAGAGACCCAGTACTTC.

This clone was counted a single time. The CDR3: CASSSRTGYTGELFF. CDR3 nucleotides: TGTGCCAGCAGCTCTCGGACGGGGTACACCGGGGAGCTGTTTTTT. The V gene is TRBV7-8, the J gene TRBJ2-2; tentative D call: TRBD2 (5 bases). Trimming removed 4 bases from V and 3 bases from J, with 12 bases in between. CDR1 is SGHVS, CDR2 FQNEAQ, per germline. CDR3 length equals 15 residues.

V gene TRBV27 combines with J gene TRBJ2-7; TRBD1 matches at 8 bases. This CDR3 has 13 residues. The V gene's germline CDR1 is MNHEY and CDR2 SMNVEV (reference sequence). Trimming cost V 2 bases and J 6 bases; bases outside gene matches: 3. The CDR3 DNA is TGTGCCAGCAGTTTAATGACAGGGGCCGAGCAGTACTTC. Translated, it gives CASSLMTGAEQYF.

Notes on this clone: This clone may be a read error of a much larger clone one base away. Other DNA sequences in this sample translate to the same CDR3. V and J are TRBV11-3 and TRBJ1-1; D unclear. Germline V gives CDR1 SGHNT, CDR2 YENEEA. The CDR3 extends over 14 amino acids. V lost 1 base and J lost 1, with 7 bases in between. In DNA, the CDR3 is TGTGCCAGCAGCTTAGGAGGGAAGAACACTGAAGCTTTCTTT. This codes for CASSLGGKNTEAFF. Filled out from reference TRBV11-3 and TRBJ1-1, the complete variable domain reads EAGVVQSPRYKIIEKKQPVAFWCNPISGHNTLYWYLQNLGQGPELLIRYENEEAVDDSQLPKDRFSAERLKGVDSTLKIQPAELGDSAVYLCASSLGGKNTEAFFGQGTRLTVV.

In regard to this clone: Within the sample, other DNA sequences also encode this same CDR3. The chain carries TRBV5-1 and TRBJ1-6; no clear D. With 0 bases removed from V and 7 bases from J, the gap between germline ends came to 5 bases. The CDR3 contains 13 residues. Germline CDR1 is SGHRS and CDR2 is YFSETQ. The CDR3 spells CASSLGPNSPLHF. The CDR3 DNA follows: TGCGCCAGCAGCTTGGGACCGAATTCACCCCTCCACTTT.

The chain has TRBV29-1 and TRBJ2-3; perhaps D is TRBD1 or TRBD2 (5 bases each). Trimming stripped 2 bases from V and 3 bases from J, with 15 bases between. Germline assignment: CDR1 SQVTM and CDR2 ANQGSEA. CDR3 length: 15 amino acids. CDR3 in amino acids: CSVENLGVGTDTQYF. CDR3 nucleotide sequence: TGCAGCGTTGAAAATCTGGGGGTGGGGACAGATACGCAGTATTTT.

V gene TRBV7-2 combines with J gene TRBJ2-1; 8 bases fit TRBD1. Unmatched junction bases numbered 1, after V lost 0 bases and J lost 0 bases. The germline V gene has CDR1 SGHTA and CDR2 FQGNSA. CDR3 length: 16 residues. CDR3 sequence (DNA): TGTGCCAGCAGCTTAGCGCAGGGGGCCTCCTACAATGAGCAGTTCTTC. It is translated as CASSLAQGASYNEQFF.

The CDR3 spells CASSYGRERNSPLHF. CDR3 coding DNA: TGTGCCAGCAGTTACGGGAGGGAACGGAATTCACCCCTCCACTTT. The gene calls are TRBV6-5 and TRBJ1-6; D is uncertain. With 2 bases removed from V and 7 bases from J, the gap between germline ends came to 12 bases. Germline CDR1 reads MNHEY; CDR2 reads SVGAGI. The CDR3 extends over 15 amino acids.

The genes are TRBV7-2 and TRBJ1-1; 9 bases agree with TRBD1. The CDR3 totals 13 residues. Germline loops: CDR1 SGHTA, CDR2 FQGNSA. J lost 10 bases, V lost 4 bases, and 7 bases had no gene match. The CDR3 spells CASSSQGALAAFF. Here the CDR3 DNA reads TGTGCCAGCAGCTCACAGGGGGCGCTGGCAGCTTTCTTT.

The chain carries TRBV19 and TRBJ1-1; D might be TRBD1 (5 bases). The V end lost 6 bases, the J end lost 0 bases, and 14 bases lay between the germline ends. Per the germline V gene, CDR1 is LNHDA and CDR2 is SQIVND (reference sequence). The CDR3 covers 15 residues. This CDR3 reads CASSDLGTLNTEAFF. The CDR3 nucleotides are TGTGCCAGTAGCGATTTAGGGACTTTGAACACTGAAGCTTTCTTT.

This clone was detected only a few times. The chain uses TRBV28 and TRBJ1-2; tentatively, D is TRBD1 (5 bases). V lost 11 bases and J 1 base, leaving 20 bases between the germline ends. This CDR3 is built from 15 residues. Germline V gene data show CDR1 as MDHEN and CDR2 as SYDVKM. The CDR3 spells CAVGRERSLNYGYTF. CDR3 sequence (DNA): TGTGCCGTCGGCAGGGAGAGAAGTCTTAACTATGGCTACACCTTC.

The V and J genes are TRBV5-8 and TRBJ1-2; 9 bases are a match to TRBD1. Germline trimming cut 4 bases from V and 13 bases from J; bases unmatched to any gene: 11. CDR1 and CDR2 from the germline V gene are SGHTS and YDEGEE. The CDR3 is 13 amino acids. CDR3 in amino acids: CASSALGGQGSTF. DNA of the CDR3: TGTGCCAGCAGCGCGCTAGGGGGACAGGGAAGCACCTTC.

Comment on this clone: At one boundary the junction diverges from the germline segment, which might be a read error. The rearrangement joins TRBV7-2 to TRBJ1-2; D possibly corresponds to TRBD1 (6 bases). This CDR3 is built from 17 residues. Germline V gene lookup returns CDR1 SGHTA and CDR2 FQGNSA. The CDR3, as DNA: TGTGCCAGCAACTTAGGGGCGGGAAAAGGGGGTAACTATGGCTACACCTTC. It codes for CASNLGAGKGGNYGYTF.

The chain couples TRBV7-6 to TRBJ2-1; no clear D. V was cut by 0 bases and J by 0 bases, with 15 bases left in between. The CDR3 consists of 18 residues. Germline V gene lookup returns CDR1 SGHVS and CDR2 FNYEAQ. In nucleotides, the CDR3 is TGTGCCAGCAGCTTAGCGATTTTGCGCCCGAGCTCCTACAATGAGCAGTTCTTC. It translates to CASSLAILRPSSYNEQFF.

V and J are TRBV6-5 and TRBJ1-2, with no clear D. Trimming removed 7 bases from V and 8 bases from J, with 14 bases in between. The CDR3 is made up of 12 amino acids. Germline values: CDR1 MNHEY, CDR2 SVGAGI. CDR3 sequence (DNA): TGTGCCAGCATCGGGCCCCTGGTGGGCTACACCTTC. Its translation is CASIGPLVGYTF.